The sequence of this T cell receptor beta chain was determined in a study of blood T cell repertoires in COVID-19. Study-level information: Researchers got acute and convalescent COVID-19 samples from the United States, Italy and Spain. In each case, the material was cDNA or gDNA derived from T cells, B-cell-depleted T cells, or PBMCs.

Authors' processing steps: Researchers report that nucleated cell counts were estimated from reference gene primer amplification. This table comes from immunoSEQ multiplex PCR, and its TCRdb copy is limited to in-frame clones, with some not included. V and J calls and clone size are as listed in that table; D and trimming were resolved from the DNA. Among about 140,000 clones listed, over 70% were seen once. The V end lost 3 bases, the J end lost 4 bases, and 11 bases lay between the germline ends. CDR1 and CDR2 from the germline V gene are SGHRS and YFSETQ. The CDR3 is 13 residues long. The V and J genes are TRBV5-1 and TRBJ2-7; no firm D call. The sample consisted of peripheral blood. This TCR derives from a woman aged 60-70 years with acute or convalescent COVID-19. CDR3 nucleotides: TGCGCCAGCAGCTCCAGGATAAATTACGAGCAGTACTTC. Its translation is CASSSRINYEQYF.